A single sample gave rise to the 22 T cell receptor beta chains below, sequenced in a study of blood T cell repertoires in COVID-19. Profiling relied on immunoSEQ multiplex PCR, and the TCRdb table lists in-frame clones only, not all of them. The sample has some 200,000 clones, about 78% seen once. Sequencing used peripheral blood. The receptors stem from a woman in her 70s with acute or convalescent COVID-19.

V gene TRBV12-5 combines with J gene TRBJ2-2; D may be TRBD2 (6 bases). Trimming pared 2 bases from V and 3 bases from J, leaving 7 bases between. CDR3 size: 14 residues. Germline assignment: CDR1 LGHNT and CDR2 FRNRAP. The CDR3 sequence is CASGLWGDTGELFF. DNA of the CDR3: TGTGCTAGTGGTTTGTGGGGGGACACCGGGGAGCTGTTTTTT.

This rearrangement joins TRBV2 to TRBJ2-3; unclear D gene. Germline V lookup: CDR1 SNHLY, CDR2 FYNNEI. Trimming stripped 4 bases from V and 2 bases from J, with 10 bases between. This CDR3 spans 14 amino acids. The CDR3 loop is CASSVHQNTDTQYF. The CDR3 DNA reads TGTGCCAGCAGTGTTCATCAAAACACAGATACGCAGTATTTT.

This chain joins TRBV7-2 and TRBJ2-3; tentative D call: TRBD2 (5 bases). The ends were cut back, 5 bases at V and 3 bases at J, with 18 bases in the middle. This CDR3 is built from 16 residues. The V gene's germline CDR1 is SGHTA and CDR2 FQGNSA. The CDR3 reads CASSHTLAARTDTQYF. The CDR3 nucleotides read TGTGCCAGCAGCCATACTCTAGCTGCGAGAACAGATACGCAGTATTTT.

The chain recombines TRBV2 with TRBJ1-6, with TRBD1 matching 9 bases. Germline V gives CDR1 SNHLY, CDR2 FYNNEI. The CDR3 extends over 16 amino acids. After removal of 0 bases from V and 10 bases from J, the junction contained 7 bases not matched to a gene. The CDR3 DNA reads TGTGCCAGCAGTGAAGCGGGGACAGGGCGGTGGTCACCCCTCCACTTT. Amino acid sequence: CASSEAGTGRWSPLHF.

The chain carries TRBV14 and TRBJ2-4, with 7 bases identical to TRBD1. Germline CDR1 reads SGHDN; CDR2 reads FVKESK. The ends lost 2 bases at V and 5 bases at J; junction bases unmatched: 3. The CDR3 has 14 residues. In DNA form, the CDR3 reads TGTGCCAGCAGCCAATCGACAGGGCAAAACATTCAGTACTTC. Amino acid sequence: CASSQSTGQNIQYF.

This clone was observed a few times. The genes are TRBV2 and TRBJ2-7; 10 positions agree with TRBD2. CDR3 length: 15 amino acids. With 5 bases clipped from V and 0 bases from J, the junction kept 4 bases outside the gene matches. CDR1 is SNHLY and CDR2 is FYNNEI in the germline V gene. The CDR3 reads CASSLSGGSSYEQYV. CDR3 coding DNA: TGTGCCAGCAGTCTTAGCGGGGGGAGCTCCTACGAGCAGTACGTC.

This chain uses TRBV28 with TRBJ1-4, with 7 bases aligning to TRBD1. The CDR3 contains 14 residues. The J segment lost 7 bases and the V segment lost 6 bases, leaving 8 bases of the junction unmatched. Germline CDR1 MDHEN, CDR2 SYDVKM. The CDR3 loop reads CASRRDSRIEKLFF. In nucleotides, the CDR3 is TGTGCCAGCAGGCGGGACAGCAGAATTGAAAAACTGTTTTTT.

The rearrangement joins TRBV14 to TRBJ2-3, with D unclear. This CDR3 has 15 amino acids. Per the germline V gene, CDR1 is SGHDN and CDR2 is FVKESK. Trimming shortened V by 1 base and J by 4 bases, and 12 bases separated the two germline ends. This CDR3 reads CASSQAGYAADTQYF. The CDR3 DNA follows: TGTGCCAGCAGCCAAGCCGGGTACGCGGCAGATACGCAGTATTTT.

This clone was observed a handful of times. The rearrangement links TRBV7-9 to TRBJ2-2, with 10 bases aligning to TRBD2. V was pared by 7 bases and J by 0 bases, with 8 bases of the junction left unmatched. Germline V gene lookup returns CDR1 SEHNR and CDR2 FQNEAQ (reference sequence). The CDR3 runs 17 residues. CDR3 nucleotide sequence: TGTGCCAGCACTAAAGCGGGGGGGATTGCGAACACCGGGGAGCTGTTTTTT. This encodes CASTKAGGIANTGELFF.

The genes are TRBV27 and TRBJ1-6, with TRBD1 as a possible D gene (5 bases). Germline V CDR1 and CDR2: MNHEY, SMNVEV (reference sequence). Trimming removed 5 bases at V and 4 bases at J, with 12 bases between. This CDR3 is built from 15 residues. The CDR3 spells CASSVYRSYNSPLHF. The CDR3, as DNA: TGTGCCAGCAGTGTCTACAGGAGTTATAATTCACCCCTCCACTTT.

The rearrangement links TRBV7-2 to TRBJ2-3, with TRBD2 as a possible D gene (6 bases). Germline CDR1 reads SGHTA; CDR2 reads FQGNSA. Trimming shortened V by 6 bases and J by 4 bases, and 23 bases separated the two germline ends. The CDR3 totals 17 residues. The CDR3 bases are TGTGCCAGCAGTTCCGATATCGTGCGGGGCGACGCAGATACGCAGTATTTT. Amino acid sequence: CASSSDIVRGDADTQYF.

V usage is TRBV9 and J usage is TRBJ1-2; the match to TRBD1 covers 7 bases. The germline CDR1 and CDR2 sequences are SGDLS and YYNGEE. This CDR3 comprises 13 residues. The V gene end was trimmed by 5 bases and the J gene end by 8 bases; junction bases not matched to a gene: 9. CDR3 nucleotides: TGTGCCAGCAGAAGAGGACAGGAAAAGGGCTACACCTTC. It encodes CASRRGQEKGYTF.

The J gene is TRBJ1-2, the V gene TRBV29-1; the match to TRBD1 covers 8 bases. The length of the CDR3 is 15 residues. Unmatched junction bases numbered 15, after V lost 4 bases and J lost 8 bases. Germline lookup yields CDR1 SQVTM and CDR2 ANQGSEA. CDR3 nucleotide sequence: TGCAGCGTTGTTAGTTCACCGACAGGGGCTGACGGCTACACCTTC. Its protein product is CSVVSSPTGADGYTF.

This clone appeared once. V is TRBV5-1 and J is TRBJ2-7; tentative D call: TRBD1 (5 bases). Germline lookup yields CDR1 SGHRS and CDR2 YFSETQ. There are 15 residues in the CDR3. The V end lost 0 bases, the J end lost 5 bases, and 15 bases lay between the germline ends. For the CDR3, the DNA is TGCGCCAGCAGCTTGGCCAGGGTCGGTTGGGACGAGCAGTACTTC. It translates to CASSLARVGWDEQYF.

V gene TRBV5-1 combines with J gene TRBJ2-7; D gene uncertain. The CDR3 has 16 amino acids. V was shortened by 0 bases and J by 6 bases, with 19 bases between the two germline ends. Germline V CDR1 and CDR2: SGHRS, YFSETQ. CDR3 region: CASSLALGDFSSEQYF. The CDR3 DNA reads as TGCGCCAGCAGCTTGGCGTTAGGAGACTTCTCTAGCGAGCAGTACTTC.

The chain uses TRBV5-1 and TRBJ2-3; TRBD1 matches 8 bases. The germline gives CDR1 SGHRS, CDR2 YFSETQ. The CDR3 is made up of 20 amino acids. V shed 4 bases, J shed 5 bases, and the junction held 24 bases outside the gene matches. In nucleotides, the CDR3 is TGCGCCAGCAGCCCGGAAGCGCGGACAGGGTTCGTGGGAACGAGAGATACGCAGTATTTT. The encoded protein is CASSPEARTGFVGTRDTQYF. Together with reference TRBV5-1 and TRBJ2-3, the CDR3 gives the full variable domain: KAGVTQTPRYLIKTRGQQVTLSCSPISGHRSVSWYQQTPGQGLQFLFEYFSETQRNKGNFPGRFSGRQFSNSRSEMNVSTLELGDSALYLCASSPEARTGFVGTRDTQYFGPGTRLTVL.

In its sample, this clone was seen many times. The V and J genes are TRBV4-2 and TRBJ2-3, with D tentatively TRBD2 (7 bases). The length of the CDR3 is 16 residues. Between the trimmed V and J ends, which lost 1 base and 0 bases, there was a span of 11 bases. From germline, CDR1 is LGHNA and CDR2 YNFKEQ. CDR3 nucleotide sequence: TGTGCCAGCAGCCAAGGACGGGGGGCTAGCACAGATACGCAGTATTTT. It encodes CASSQGRGASTDTQYF.

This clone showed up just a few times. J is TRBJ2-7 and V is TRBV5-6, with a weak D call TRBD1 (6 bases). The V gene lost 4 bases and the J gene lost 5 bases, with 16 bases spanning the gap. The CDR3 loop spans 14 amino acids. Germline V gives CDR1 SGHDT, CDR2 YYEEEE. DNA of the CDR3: TGTGCCAGCAGCCAAAACAGGGTTCGTGACGAGCAGTACTTC. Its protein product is CASSQNRVRDEQYF.

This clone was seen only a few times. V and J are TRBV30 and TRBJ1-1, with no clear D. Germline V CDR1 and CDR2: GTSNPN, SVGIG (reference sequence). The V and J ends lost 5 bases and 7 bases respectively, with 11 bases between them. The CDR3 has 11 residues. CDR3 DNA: TGTGCCTGGGTGAGATTCGTTGAAGCTTTCTTT. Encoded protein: CAWVRFVEAFF.

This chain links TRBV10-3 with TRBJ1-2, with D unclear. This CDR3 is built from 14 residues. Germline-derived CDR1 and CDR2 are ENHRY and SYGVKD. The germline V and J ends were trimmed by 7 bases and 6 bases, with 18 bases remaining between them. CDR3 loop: CAITEQTNVNGYTF. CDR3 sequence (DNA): TGTGCCATCACCGAGCAAACTAACGTCAATGGCTACACCTTC.

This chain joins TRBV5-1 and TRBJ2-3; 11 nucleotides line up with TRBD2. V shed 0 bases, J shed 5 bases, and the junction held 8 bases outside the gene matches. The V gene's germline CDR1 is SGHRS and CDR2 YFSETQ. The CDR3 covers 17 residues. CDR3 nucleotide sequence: TGCGCCAGCAGCTTGGCCTATAGCGGGGGGGGATTAGATACGCAGTATTTT. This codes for CASSLAYSGGGLDTQYF.

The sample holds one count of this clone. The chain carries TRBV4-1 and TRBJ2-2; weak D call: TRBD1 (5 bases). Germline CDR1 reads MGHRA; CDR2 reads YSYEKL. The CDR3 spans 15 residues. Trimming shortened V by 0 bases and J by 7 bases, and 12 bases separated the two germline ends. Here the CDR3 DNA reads TGCGCCAGCAGCCAAGATAGCAGGGCAAGCGGGGAGCTGTTTTTT. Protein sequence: CASSQDSRASGELFF.